The following is a TCR beta chain sequence with its context. Its antigen remains unidentified. This entry is derived from a study of post-analysis software for immune sequencing data. Study details: Relapsing-remitting, secondary progressive and progressive-relapsing forms of multiple sclerosis all featured among disease courses.

Study-level findings and limits: Multiple sclerosis patients had significantly lower normalized Chao1 diversity than controls. The F measure placed samples prepared in the same batch into strongly shared clusters.

TCR beta cDNA libraries included unique molecular identifiers. Once about 0.85 to 11 million T cells were used, roughly 0.5 million cDNA molecules resulted. TCRdb ran MiXCR on the PCR reads and lists one entry per CDR3 protein. The table includes around 260,000 distinct CDR3 sequences, roughly a third detected once. The sequenced material came from blood. This clonotype was sampled from a girl between 5 and 17 years old with multiple sclerosis.

The CDR3 sequence: CASSPRQGKGATNEKLFF. Written as DNA, the CDR3 is TGTGCCAGCTCACCACGACAGGGAAAGGGGGCAACTAATGAAAAACTGTTTTTT. V gene TRBV18 combines with J gene TRBJ1-4, with 7 nucleotides matching TRBD1. There are 18 residues in the CDR3. Germline lookup yields CDR1 KGHSH and CDR2 LQKENI. Trimming removed 1 base from V and 0 bases from J; junction bases left unmatched: 8.